This is a list of T cell receptor beta chains from one sample in a study of cytomegalovirus exposure and HLA in healthy donors. The data were produced by immunoSEQ multiplex PCR, yet TCRdb's version contains in-frame clones alone and is incomplete. The repertoire consists of some 96,000 clones, with around 76% occurring once and the leading ten covering more than 6%. Sequencing input: PBMCs. These receptors all come from a man in his forties in good health and CMV-seropositive. The CDR3 runs from the conserved cysteine through the conserved F or W. The D gene is left open where the match is weak.

14,TRBJ1-4,TRBV6-1,.,CASSVRQANEKLFF
13,TRBJ1-2,TRBV6-5,TRBD1,CASSQGQGRGYTF
18,TRBJ1-6,TRBV7-2,TRBD1,CASSSEWGQVVGGSPLHF
15,TRBJ1-1,TRBV29-1,.,CSVLPQGFMNTEAFF
15,TRBJ2-5,TRBV18,.,CASSPRDGGGETQYF
15,TRBJ2-1,TRBV2,.,CASSETGGSYNEQFF
14,TRBJ1-1,TRBV6-1,.,CASSGYQGTTEAFF
14,TRBJ2-2,TRBV9,.,CASSVLEVTGELFF
18,TRBJ1-5,TRBV12-5,TRBD1,CASGLVVSQGVYNQPQHF
17,TRBJ2-7,TRBV29-1,.,CSAYALKQNNSSYEQYF
15,TRBJ1-3,TRBV11-2,.,CASSLAGGSGNTIYF
16,TRBJ2-2,TRBV5-8,TRBD1,CASSKGTGGLTGELFF
16,TRBJ1-2,TRBV5-6,.,CASSRGQSAYSYGYTF
16,TRBJ1-3,TRBV4-2,.,CASSQDQGGAGNTIYF
12,TRBJ2-5,TRBV28,TRBD2,CASSSGGWTQYF
14,TRBJ2-3,TRBV10-1,.,CASSEGRITDTQYF
14,TRBJ2-2,TRBV11-3,.,CASSSPLRTGELFF
13,.,TRBV27,TRBD2,CASMAGASYEQYF
16,TRBJ2-5,TRBV5-4,.,CASSLGTDYQGETQYF
13,TRBJ2-3,TRBV6-5,.,CASSSGLTDTQYF
13,TRBJ2-1,TRBV5-1,.,CASSLGGYNEQFF
15,TRBJ2-5,TRBV9,TRBD1,CASSGFGTVKETQYF
17,TRBJ2-7,TRBV25-1,TRBD2,CASSGLGLAGFVHEQYF
16,TRBJ2-7,TRBV7-2,TRBD2,CASSLNPGTSDYEQYF
16,TRBJ2-2,TRBV4-3,.,CASSLSEVANTGELFF
19,TRBJ2-1,TRBV6-4,.,CASSDGGRKEVGSYNEQFF
10,TRBJ1-5,TRBV6-5,.,CASRYHREHF
15,TRBJ1-4,TRBV5-1,TRBD1,CASSFSGTGVEKLFF
13,TRBJ1-1,TRBV2,.,CENGGDLGTEAFF
13,TRBJ2-5,TRBV15,.,CATSPHGDETQYF
14,TRBJ1-5,TRBV28,.,CASTQASVYQPQHF
15,TRBJ2-3,TRBV5-3,.,CARSLRGASTDTQYF
17,TRBJ1-3,TRBV6-1,TRBD1,CASSETGQVNSGNTIYF
14,TRBJ2-3,TRBV9,.,CASGRGGGTDTQYF
12,TRBJ1-2,TRBV6-5,.,CASSYVGGGYTF
15,TRBJ2-1,TRBV27,.,CASSPRPQRDNEQFF
15,TRBJ1-1,TRBV18,TRBD1,CASSPLGTGDTEAFF
15,TRBJ1-5,TRBV13,.,CASSLGRAFNQPQHF
16,TRBJ2-7,TRBV28,.,CASSLLITGGAYEQYF
12,TRBJ2-5,TRBV5-4,.,CASSLRGETQYF
11,TRBJ1-1,TRBV2,.,CASKGQVEAFF
16,TRBJ2-2,TRBV9,.,CASSVVGAGWAGELFF
15,TRBJ2-7,TRBV7-9,TRBD1,CASSPLRDRNMGQYF
15,TRBJ2-5,TRBV4-1,TRBD2,CASSQELAGKETQYF
14,TRBJ2-7,TRBV5-4,.,CASSLTGDDYEQYF
15,TRBJ1-5,TRBV4-3,.,CASSQDSTENQPQHF
16,TRBJ2-7,TRBV9,TRBD2,CASSVGGRGASYEQYF
14,TRBJ2-1,TRBV10-1,.,CASSEGTRVNEQFF
13,TRBJ2-7,TRBV6-1,TRBD1,CASSPGTAYEQYF
17,TRBJ2-5,TRBV7-2,TRBD2,CASSLVTSGGYQETQYF
15,TRBJ1-1,TRBV9,TRBD1,CASSVVGTGSTEAFF
16,TRBJ2-5,TRBV7-8,TRBD1,CASSYSGTGPQETQYF
15,TRBJ2-5,TRBV5-1,.,CASSSSQGGGETQYF
19,TRBJ1-2,TRBV28,TRBD1,CASSLLDGVQGRANYGYTF